This T cell receptor beta chain comes out of a study of T-cell memory formation after mild COVID-19. Amplification by 5'RACE using constant-segment primers produced TCR alpha and TCR beta cDNA libraries that carried sample barcodes and UMIs. TCRdb reanalysed the 5' RACE reads using MiXCR and keeps one entry per CDR3 protein. The table has a few hundred thousand distinct CDR3 sequences, under 15% seen once. This clonotype was recorded many times. Its antigen is currently unknown. Study-level points and caveats: For contracting clones, CD4+ ones sat mainly in CM and EM, CD8+ in EMRA.

Germline V gene lookup returns CDR1 LGHNA and CDR2 YSLEER. The CDR3 extends over 15 amino acids. Trimming at V came to 6 bases and at J to 2 bases, leaving 4 bases not matched to a gene. The source is a man aged 18-30 years who had mild COVID-19 (a few samples of this study predate the infection). Cell type and time point are not known. The specimen sequenced was PBMCs or a T cell subset sorted from them (not recorded which). The rearrangement uses TRBV4-3 and TRBJ2-1; TRBD2 aligns across 10 bases. The CDR3 region is CASRPGTSAYNEQFF. The CDR3 DNA follows: TGCGCCAGCAGACCCGGGACTAGCGCCTACAATGAGCAGTTCTTC.